Given below is one TCR beta chain in context. The source of the sample is a study of blood T cell repertoires in COVID-19. The overall study: COVID-19 samples from acute and convalescent phases originated in the United States, Italy and Spain. PBMCs, B-cell-depleted T cells, or T cells provided the cDNA or gDNA that made up the material.

Per the authors' pipeline: Nucleated cell number was recorded as an estimate derived from reference gene primer amplification. Some clones are missing from TCRdb's copy, which holds only in-frame ones; the method was immunoSEQ multiplex PCR. The V and J calls and clone size come from that table; D and trimming were worked out from the DNA. In the table there are about 83,000 clones, 86% of which are singletons. The sequenced sample consisted of peripheral blood. This receptor was obtained from a woman aged 80 or over in a cohort sampled during active or convalescent COVID-19.

The CDR3 DNA reads as TGTGCCAGCAGCTTTAGCGGGAGGGCCTCCTACAATGAGCAGTTCTTC. Its translation: CASSFSGRASYNEQFF. The V and J genes are TRBV7-9 and TRBJ2-1, with 11 bases matching TRBD2. Unmatched junction bases numbered 1, after V lost 3 bases and J lost 0 bases. The CDR3 spans 16 residues. Germline V CDR1 and CDR2: SEHNR, FQNEAQ (reference sequence).